The following is a TCR beta chain sequence with its context. Germline trimming cut 1 base from V and 2 bases from J; bases unmatched to any gene: 13. This CDR3 contains 18 residues. CDR1 LGHDT and CDR2 YNNKEL come from the germline V gene (reference sequence). The sample comes from a study of blood T cell repertoires in COVID-19. About the study: The study drew acute and convalescent COVID-19 samples from the United States, Italy and Spain.

In the source study's methods: From reference gene primer amplification, estimates of nucleated cell counts were derived. Using immunoSEQ multiplex PCR, the repertoire was profiled, and TCRdb retains in-frame clones only, with some absent. V and J calls plus clone size are reproduced from that table; the DNA served to infer D and trimming. This table has some 290,000 clones, about nine tenths appearing once. V and J are TRBV3-1 (or the pseudogene TRBV3-2) and TRBJ2-7, with 8 bases identical to TRBD1. The sequencing sample was made of PBMCs or T cells enriched from blood (not recorded which). This sequence was found in a woman in her forties with acute COVID-19. The CDR3 DNA follows: TGTGCCAGCAGCCAAGGCTCCCCTGGACAGGGTAAGCCCTACGAGCAGTACTTC. It codes for CASSQGSPGQGKPYEQYF.